These 25 T cell receptor beta chains originate from one sample sequenced in a study of coeliac disease. Regarding the study as a whole: In active celiac disease, intraepithelial and lamina propria TRB and TRG repertoires were less clonal than controls.

Generated by immunoSEQ multiplex PCR, the TCRdb table keeps only in-frame clones and is missing some. Of thousands of clones listed, approximately 64% are singletons. No antigen has been identified for these receptors. The sequenced sample was lamina propria lymphocytes from the gut. Every receptor here comes from a young woman with active celiac disease.

V usage is TRBV4-1 and J usage is TRBJ1-2; 11 positions match TRBD1. Germline V gene lookup returns CDR1 MGHRA and CDR2 YSYEKL. The length of the CDR3 is 14 residues. V gave up 5 bases and J gave up 8 bases; unmatched junction bases: 7. The CDR3 sequence is CASSVRDRGSGYTF. CDR3 DNA sequence: TGCGCCAGCAGCGTCCGGGACAGGGGGTCAGGCTACACCTTC.

This chain uses TRBV6-6 with TRBJ1-5; a weak D match, TRBD1 (5 bases). Looked up from germline, CDR1 is MNHNY and CDR2 is SVGAGI (reference sequence). The CDR3 totals 15 residues. The V end was cut by 5 bases, the J end by 2 bases, with 13 bases between. CDR3 bases: TGTGCCAGCAGTACCCACGACAGAGGCAATCAGCCCCAGCATTTT. This codes for CASSTHDRGNQPQHF.

V usage is TRBV21-1 and J usage is TRBJ2-6; whether TRBD1, the table's D call, matches the DNA was not checked. TRBV21-1 is a pseudogene. The CDR3 extends over 18 amino acids. The CDR3 sequence is CASSSHRGRGSGANVLTF. DNA of the CDR3: TGTGCCAGCAGCAGTCACAGGGGACGGGGATCTGGGGCCAACGTCCTGACTTTC.

J is TRBJ2-1 and V is TRBV4-2, with 9 bases fitting TRBD2. After removal of 5 bases from V and 10 bases from J, the junction contained 3 bases not matched to a gene. Per germline, CDR1 LGHNA and CDR2 YNFKEQ. This CDR3 comprises 12 residues. The CDR3 sequence is CASSGLAGEQFF. The CDR3 DNA reads as TGTGCCAGCAGCGGTCTAGCGGGGGAGCAGTTCTTC.

This chain joins TRBV4-2 and TRBJ2-5; TRBD2 matches at 9 bases. Unmatched junction bases numbered 16, after V lost 4 bases and J lost 7 bases. The germline V gene encodes CDR1 LGHNA and CDR2 YNFKEQ. CDR3 length: 17 amino acids. Here the CDR3 reads CASSLEGLAGAPGTQYF. The CDR3, as DNA: TGTGCCAGCAGCCTAGAGGGACTAGCAGGAGCCCCAGGGACCCAGTACTTC.

In its sample, this clone ranks as medium-sized. The rearrangement links TRBV11-2 to TRBJ1-2; D gene unclear. Germline V lookup: CDR1 SGHAT, CDR2 FQNNGV. This CDR3 comprises 16 residues. Trimming cost V 2 bases and J 2 bases, with 15 bases left between them. The CDR3 nucleotides read TGTGCCAGCAGCTTACTCGTCGACACCCCAAACTATGGCTACACCTTC. It encodes CASSLLVDTPNYGYTF.

The chain has TRBV7-2 and TRBJ2-3; TRBD1 aligns across 7 bases. CDR1 SGHTA and CDR2 FQGNSA come from the germline V gene. With V trimmed by 4 bases and J by 8 bases, 6 bases remained unmatched. The CDR3 totals 13 residues. The chain's CDR3 is CASSSDRSGTQYF. The CDR3 region has the DNA TGTGCCAGCAGCTCGGACAGGTCAGGTACGCAGTATTTT.

The gene calls are TRBV9 and TRBJ1-4; 10 bases align to TRBD1. Germline CDR1 SGDLS, CDR2 YYNGEE. With 3 bases clipped from V and 7 bases from J, the junction kept 15 bases outside the gene matches. The CDR3 is made up of 18 amino acids. The CDR3 DNA follows: TGTGCCAGCAGCGCGGCCCCCGGGACAGGGGACGCTGTTGAAAAACTGTTTTTT. It is translated as CASSAAPGTGDAVEKLFF.

The V and J genes are TRBV30 and TRBJ2-7; D not resolved. The CDR3 is 13 residues long. The germline V and J ends were trimmed by 3 bases and 2 bases, with 11 bases remaining between them. Germline CDR1 is GTSNPN and CDR2 is SVGIG (reference sequence). CDR3 bases: TGTGCCTGGAGGCGACAAATCCCCTACGAGCAGTACTTC. Protein product: CAWRRQIPYEQYF.

The chain couples TRBV7-2 to TRBJ2-5, with 11 bases that match TRBD2. The CDR3 length is 16 residues. The V gene end was trimmed by 4 bases and the J gene end by 2 bases; junction bases not matched to a gene: 6. In germline, CDR1 is SGHTA, CDR2 FQGNSA. For the CDR3, the DNA is TGTGCCAGCAGCTCCTTAGCGGGGGGGTTACAAGAGACCCAGTACTTC. It is translated as CASSSLAGGLQETQYF.

This chain connects TRBV11-3 to TRBJ2-7, with D uncertain. Germline V gene data show CDR1 as SGHNT and CDR2 as YENEEA. The CDR3 loop spans 11 amino acids. With 5 bases removed from V and 1 base from J, the gap between germline ends came to 3 bases. The CDR3 bases are TGTGCCAGCAGCCAATCCTACGAGCAGTACTTC. Protein sequence: CASSQSYEQYF.

The chain links TRBV19 to TRBJ2-7, with a tentative D call TRBD2 (5 bases). The CDR3 runs 15 residues. Trimming took 4 bases from V and 1 from J, leaving 14 bases between them. Germline lookup yields CDR1 LNHDA and CDR2 SQIVND (reference sequence). The CDR3 here is CASSRSGSLSYEQYF. The CDR3 nucleotides read TGTGCCAGTAGTAGGTCGGGATCATTATCCTACGAGCAGTACTTC.

This chain joins TRBV19 and TRBJ2-7, with a weak D call TRBD2 (6 bases). Trimming cost V 6 bases and J 5 bases, with 14 bases left between them. This CDR3 is built from 13 residues. From germline, CDR1 is LNHDA and CDR2 SQIVND (reference sequence). CDR3: CASSGGARDEQYF. In nucleotides, the CDR3 is TGTGCCAGTAGCGGGGGTGCTAGGGACGAGCAGTACTTC.

The genes are TRBV5-4 and TRBJ2-3; D is possibly TRBD2 (6 bases). CDR3 size: 14 residues. From germline, CDR1 is SGHNT and CDR2 YYREEE (reference sequence). Between the trimmed V and J ends, which lost 3 bases and 1 base, there was a span of 9 bases. This CDR3 is CASSSGLGTDTQYF. DNA for the CDR3: TGTGCCAGCAGCTCGGGACTGGGCACAGATACGCAGTATTTT.

This clone has only a few counts. The J gene is TRBJ2-3, the V gene TRBV9, with D possibly being TRBD1 (6 bases). Trimming cost V 0 bases and J 7 bases, with 15 bases left between them. CDR1 and CDR2 (germline): SGDLS, YYNGEE. The CDR3 totals 15 residues. CDR3 in DNA: TGTGCCAGCAGCGTAGCCCCAGGGGTCCTCAATACGCAGTATTTT. It is translated as CASSVAPGVLNTQYF.

V is TRBV11-2 and J is TRBJ1-1, with TRBD1 matching over 8 bases. After removal of 5 bases from V and 11 bases from J, the junction contained 10 bases not matched to a gene. There are 13 residues in the CDR3. CDR1 is SGHAT and CDR2 is FQNNGV in the germline V gene. CDR3 in amino acids: CASSPDRGKTAFF. In DNA, the CDR3 is TGTGCCAGCAGCCCCGACAGGGGAAAGACGGCTTTCTTT.

This sequence joins TRBV30 and TRBJ2-7; the D gene is possibly TRBD2 (5 bases). V dropped 2 bases and J dropped 4 bases, with 9 bases sitting between them. Germline CDR1 is GTSNPN and CDR2 is SVGIG (reference sequence). The CDR3 length is 12 residues. CDR3: CAWSPDLYEQYF. CDR3 nucleotides: TGTGCCTGGAGTCCGGACTTATACGAGCAGTACTTC.

CDR3 sequence: CASTPRAPLGGETQYF. The CDR3, as DNA: TGCGCCAGCACCCCCCGGGCCCCGCTCGGGGGAGAGACCCAGTACTTC. V and J are TRBV4-1 and TRBJ2-5; the D gene is possibly TRBD2 (6 bases). The V end lost 7 bases, the J end lost 4 bases, and 22 bases lay between the germline ends. Germline V gene sequence: CDR1 MGHRA, CDR2 YSYEKL. CDR3 length equals 16 residues.

The V and J genes are TRBV7-8 and TRBJ2-7; 7 bases align to TRBD1. Germline assignment: CDR1 SGHVS and CDR2 FQNEAQ. J lost 0 bases, V lost 1 base, and 0 bases had no gene match. The CDR3 has 14 residues. CDR3: CASSLGDSSYEQYF. DNA of the CDR3: TGTGCCAGCAGCTTAGGGGACAGCTCCTACGAGCAGTACTTC.

This chain links TRBV6-5 with TRBJ1-2; TRBD1 is a possible D gene (6 bases). The CDR3 contains 15 residues. Trimming stripped 5 bases from V and 2 bases from J, with 15 bases between. Germline CDR1 MNHEY, CDR2 SVGAGI. The CDR3 nucleotides are TGTGCCAGCAGTCGAGGGACACCCGGAAACTATGGCTACACCTTC. Translated, it gives CASSRGTPGNYGYTF.

The rearrangement joins TRBV6-1 to TRBJ1-4; 7 positions match TRBD1. Germline V gene data show CDR1 as MNHNS and CDR2 as SASEGT. The CDR3 is 14 amino acids. Germline trimming cut 6 bases from V and 7 bases from J; bases unmatched to any gene: 8. CDR3 DNA sequence: TGTGCCAGCAGCTCGACAGGGATAAGTGAAAAACTGTTTTTT. This encodes CASSSTGISEKLFF.

This clone was recorded a few times. This chain joins TRBV19 and TRBJ1-6; D unclear. Trimming left V 5 bases short and J 13 bases short, with 15 bases between. Germline-derived CDR1 and CDR2 are LNHDA and SQIVND (reference sequence). The CDR3 consists of 13 residues. CDR3 residues: CASSARLYHPLHF. In DNA form, the CDR3 reads TGTGCCAGTAGTGCCAGACTATATCACCCCCTCCACTTT.

The chain recombines TRBV7-8 with TRBJ2-3, with TRBD2 identical over 12 bases. The CDR3 has 17 residues. Trimming at V came to 5 bases and at J to 3 bases, leaving 9 bases not matched to a gene. From germline, CDR1 is SGHVS and CDR2 FQNEAQ. This CDR3 is CASSPRLAGEITDTQYF. The CDR3 coding sequence is TGTGCCAGCAGCCCCCGACTAGCGGGGGAAATAACAGATACGCAGTATTTT.

The chain uses TRBV6-5 and TRBJ2-1, with D maybe TRBD1 (6 bases). V lost 0 bases to trimming and J lost 5 bases, with 11 bases between them. CDR3 length: 15 amino acids. Germline lookup yields CDR1 MNHEY and CDR2 SVGAGI. The CDR3 DNA reads as TGTGCCAGCAGTTACTCTTACAGGGTGGACAATGAGCAGTTCTTC. Amino acid sequence: CASSYSYRVDNEQFF.

This clone was counted once. This chain joins TRBV4-2 and TRBJ2-3; 10 bases are shared with TRBD2. Germline loops: CDR1 LGHNA, CDR2 YNFKEQ. The V gene end was trimmed by 0 bases and the J gene end by 4 bases; junction bases not matched to a gene: 10. The CDR3 contains 18 residues. The CDR3 region has the DNA TGTGCCAGCAGCCAAGAGGGGCAAGCGGGAGGGCCAGCAGATACGCAGTATTTT. Residues: CASSQEGQAGGPADTQYF.